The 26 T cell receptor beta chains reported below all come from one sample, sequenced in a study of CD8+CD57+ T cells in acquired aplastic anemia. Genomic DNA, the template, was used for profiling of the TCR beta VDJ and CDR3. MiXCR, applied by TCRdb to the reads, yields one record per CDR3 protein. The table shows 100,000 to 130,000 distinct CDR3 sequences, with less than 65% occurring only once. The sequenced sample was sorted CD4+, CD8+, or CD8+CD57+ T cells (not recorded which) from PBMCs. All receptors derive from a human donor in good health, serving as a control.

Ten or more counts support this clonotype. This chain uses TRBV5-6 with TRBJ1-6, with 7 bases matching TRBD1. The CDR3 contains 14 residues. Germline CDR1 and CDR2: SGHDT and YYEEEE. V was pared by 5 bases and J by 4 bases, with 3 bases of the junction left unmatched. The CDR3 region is CASSQTGYNSPLHF. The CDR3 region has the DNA TGTGCCAGCAGTCAGACAGGGTATAATTCACCCCTCCACTTT.

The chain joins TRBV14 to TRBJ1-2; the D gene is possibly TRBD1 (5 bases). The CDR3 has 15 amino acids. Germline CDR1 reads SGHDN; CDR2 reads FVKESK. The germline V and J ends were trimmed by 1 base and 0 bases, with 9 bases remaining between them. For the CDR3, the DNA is TGTGCCAGCAGCCAAGTATCAGGGTCTAACTATGGCTACACCTTC. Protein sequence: CASSQVSGSNYGYTF.

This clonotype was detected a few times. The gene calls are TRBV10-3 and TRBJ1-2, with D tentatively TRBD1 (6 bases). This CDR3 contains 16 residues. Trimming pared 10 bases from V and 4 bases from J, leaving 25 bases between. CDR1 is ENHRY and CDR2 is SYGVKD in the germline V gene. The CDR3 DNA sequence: TGTGCCACCAGCAGCCAAGGCCTCGGGGGGGCCTATGGCTACACCTTC. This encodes CATSSQGLGGAYGYTF.

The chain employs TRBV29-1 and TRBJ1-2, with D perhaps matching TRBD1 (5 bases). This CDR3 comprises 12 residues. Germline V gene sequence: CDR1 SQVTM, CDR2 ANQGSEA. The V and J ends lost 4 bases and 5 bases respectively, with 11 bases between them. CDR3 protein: CSVGGGRYGYTF. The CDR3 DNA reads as TGCAGCGTTGGGGGGGGAAGGTATGGCTACACCTTC.

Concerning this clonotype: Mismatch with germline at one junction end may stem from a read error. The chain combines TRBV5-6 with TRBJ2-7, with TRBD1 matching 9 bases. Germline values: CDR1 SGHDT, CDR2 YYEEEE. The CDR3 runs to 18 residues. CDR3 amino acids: CASSPGTGSTLFSYEQCF. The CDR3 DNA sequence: TGTGCCAGCAGCCCAGGGACAGGGTCAACCCTGTTCTCCTACGAGCAGTGCTTC.

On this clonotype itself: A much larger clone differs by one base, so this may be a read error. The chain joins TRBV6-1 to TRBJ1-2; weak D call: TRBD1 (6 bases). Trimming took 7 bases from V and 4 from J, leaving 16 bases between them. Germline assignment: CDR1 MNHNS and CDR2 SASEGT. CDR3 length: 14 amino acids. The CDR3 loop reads CASNPSGGPYGYTF. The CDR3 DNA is TGTGCCAGCAACCCGTCGGGGGGCCCCTATGGCTACACCTTC.

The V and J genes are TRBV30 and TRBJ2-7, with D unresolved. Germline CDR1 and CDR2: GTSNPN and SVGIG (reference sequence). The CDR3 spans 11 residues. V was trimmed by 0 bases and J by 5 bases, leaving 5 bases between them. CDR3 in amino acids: CAWSVSDEQYF. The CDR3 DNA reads TGTGCCTGGAGTGTGTCGGACGAGCAGTACTTC.

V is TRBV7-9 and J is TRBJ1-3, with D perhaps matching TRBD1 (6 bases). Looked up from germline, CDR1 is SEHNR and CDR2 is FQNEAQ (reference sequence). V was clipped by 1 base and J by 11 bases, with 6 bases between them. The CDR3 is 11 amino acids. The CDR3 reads CASSLEGAIYF. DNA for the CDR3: TGTGCCAGCAGCTTAGAGGGGGCCATATATTTT.

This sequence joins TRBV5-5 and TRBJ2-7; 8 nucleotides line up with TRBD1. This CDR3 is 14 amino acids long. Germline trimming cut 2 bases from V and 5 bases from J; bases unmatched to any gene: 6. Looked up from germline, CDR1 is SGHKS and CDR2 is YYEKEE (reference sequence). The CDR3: CASSFGQGDDEQYF. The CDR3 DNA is TGTGCCAGCAGCTTCGGACAGGGCGACGACGAGCAGTACTTC.

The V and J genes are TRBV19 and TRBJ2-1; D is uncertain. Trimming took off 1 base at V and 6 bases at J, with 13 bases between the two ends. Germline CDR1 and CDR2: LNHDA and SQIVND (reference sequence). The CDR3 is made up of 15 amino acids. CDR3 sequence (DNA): TGTGCCAGTAGTATAGGCCAGGTTATGGCCAATGAGCAGTTCTTC. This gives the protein CASSIGQVMANEQFF.

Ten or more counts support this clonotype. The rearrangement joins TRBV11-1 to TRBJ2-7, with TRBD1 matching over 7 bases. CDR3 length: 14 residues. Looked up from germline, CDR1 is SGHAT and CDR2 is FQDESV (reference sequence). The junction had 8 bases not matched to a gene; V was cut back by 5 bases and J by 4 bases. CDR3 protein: CASSAPGQPYEQYF. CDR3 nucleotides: TGTGCCAGCAGCGCACCGGGACAGCCGTACGAGCAGTACTTC.

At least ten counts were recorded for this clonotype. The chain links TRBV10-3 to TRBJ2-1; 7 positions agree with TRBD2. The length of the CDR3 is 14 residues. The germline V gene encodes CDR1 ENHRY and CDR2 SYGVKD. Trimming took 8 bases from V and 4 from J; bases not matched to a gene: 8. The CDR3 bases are TGTGCCATCGGGGGGGTCGGGGGATACAATGAGCAGTTCTTC. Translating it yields CAIGGVGGYNEQFF.

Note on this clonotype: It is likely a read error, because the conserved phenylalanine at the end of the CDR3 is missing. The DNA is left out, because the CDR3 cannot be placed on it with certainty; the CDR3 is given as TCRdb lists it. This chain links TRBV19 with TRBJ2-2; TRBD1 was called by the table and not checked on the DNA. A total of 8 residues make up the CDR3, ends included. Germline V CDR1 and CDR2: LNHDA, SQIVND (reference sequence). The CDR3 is CASSLRDR.

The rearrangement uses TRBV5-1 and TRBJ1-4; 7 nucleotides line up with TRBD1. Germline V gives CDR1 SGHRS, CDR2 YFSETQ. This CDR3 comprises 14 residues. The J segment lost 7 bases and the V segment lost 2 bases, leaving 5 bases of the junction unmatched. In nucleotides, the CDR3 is TGCGCCAGCAGCTTAGACAGGGACGGTGAAAAACTGTTTTTT. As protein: CASSLDRDGEKLFF.

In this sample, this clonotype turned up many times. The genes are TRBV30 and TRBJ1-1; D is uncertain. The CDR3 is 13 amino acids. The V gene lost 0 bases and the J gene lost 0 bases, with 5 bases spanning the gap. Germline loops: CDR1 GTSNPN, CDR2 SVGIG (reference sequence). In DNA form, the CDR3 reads TGTGCCTGGAGTGTAGTCATGAACACTGAAGCTTTCTTT. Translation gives CAWSVVMNTEAFF. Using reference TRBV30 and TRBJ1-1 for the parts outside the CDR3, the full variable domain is SQTIHQWPATLVQPVGSPLSLECTVEGTSNPNLYWYRQAAGRGLQLLFYSVGIGQISSEVPQNLSASRPQDRQFILSSKKLLLSDSGFYLCAWSVVMNTEAFFGQGTRLTVV.

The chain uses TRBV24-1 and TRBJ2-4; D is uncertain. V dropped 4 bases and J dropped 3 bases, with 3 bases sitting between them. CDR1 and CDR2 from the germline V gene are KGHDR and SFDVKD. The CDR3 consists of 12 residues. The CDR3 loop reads CATSDFKNIQYF. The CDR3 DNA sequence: TGTGCCACCAGTGACTTCAAAAACATTCAGTACTTC.

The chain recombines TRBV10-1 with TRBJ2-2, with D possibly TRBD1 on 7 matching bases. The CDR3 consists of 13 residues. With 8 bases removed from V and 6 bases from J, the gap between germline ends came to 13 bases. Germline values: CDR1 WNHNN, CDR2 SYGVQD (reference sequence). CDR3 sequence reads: CASERGTAGELFF. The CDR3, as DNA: TGCGCCAGCGAGCGCGGGACAGCCGGGGAGCTGTTTTTT.

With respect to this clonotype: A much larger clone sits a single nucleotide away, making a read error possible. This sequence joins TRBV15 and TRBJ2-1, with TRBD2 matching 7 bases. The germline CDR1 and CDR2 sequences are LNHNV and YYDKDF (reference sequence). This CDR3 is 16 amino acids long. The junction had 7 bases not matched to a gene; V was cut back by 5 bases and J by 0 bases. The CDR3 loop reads CATSETAGSSYNEQFF. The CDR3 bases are TGTGCCACCAGCGAGACAGCGGGGAGCTCCTACAATGAGCAGTTCTTC.

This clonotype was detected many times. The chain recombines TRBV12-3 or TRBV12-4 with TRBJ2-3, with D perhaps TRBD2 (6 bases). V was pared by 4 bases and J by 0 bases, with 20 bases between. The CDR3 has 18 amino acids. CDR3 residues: CASSSTGEHSKSTDTQYF. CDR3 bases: TGTGCCAGCAGTTCGACGGGGGAACATAGCAAAAGCACAGATACGCAGTATTTT.

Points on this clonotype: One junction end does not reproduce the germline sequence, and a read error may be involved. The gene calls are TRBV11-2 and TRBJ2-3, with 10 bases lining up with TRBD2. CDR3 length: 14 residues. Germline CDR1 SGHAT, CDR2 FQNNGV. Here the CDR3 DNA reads TGTGCCATCAGCGGGAGGGCCAGTACAGATACGCAGTATTTT. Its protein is CAISGRASTDTQYF. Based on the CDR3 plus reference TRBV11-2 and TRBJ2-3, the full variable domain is EAGVAQSPRYKIIEKRQSVAFWCNPISGHATLYWYQQILGQGPKLLIQFQNNGVVDDSQLPKDRFSAERLKGVDSTLKIQPAKLEDSAVYLCAISGRASTDTQYFGPGTRLTVL.

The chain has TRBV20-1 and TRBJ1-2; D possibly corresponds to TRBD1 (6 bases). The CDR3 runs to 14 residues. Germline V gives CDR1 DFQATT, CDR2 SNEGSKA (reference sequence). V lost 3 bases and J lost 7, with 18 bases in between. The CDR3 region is CSARFGGRGSGYTF. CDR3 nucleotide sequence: TGCAGTGCTAGGTTCGGGGGCAGGGGATCTGGCTACACCTTC.

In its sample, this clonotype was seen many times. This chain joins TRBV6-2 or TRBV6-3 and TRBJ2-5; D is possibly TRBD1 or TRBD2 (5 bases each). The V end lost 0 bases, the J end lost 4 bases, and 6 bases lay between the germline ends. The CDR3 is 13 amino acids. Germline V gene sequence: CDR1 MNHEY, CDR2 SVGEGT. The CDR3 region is CASSYSGAETQYF. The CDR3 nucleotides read TGTGCCAGCAGTTACTCCGGGGCAGAGACCCAGTACTTC.

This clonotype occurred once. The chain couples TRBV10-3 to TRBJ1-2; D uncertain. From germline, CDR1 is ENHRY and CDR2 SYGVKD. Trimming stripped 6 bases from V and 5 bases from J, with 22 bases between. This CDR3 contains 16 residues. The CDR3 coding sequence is TGTGCCATCAGGCCCGAGGCCTCCTCACGACCTTATGGCTACACCTTC. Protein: CAIRPEASSRPYGYTF.

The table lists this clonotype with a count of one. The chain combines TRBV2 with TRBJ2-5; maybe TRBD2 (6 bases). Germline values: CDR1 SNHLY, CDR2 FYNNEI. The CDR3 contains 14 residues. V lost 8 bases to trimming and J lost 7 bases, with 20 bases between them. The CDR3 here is CASRDSASIWTQYF. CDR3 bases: TGTGCCAGCCGGGACTCCGCCTCTATTTGGACCCAGTACTTC.

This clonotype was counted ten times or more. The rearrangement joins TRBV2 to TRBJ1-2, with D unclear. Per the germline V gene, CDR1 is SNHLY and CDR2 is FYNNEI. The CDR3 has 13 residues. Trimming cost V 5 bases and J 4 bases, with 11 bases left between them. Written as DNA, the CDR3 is TGTGCCAGCAGTTTTAGGGCTTTCTATGGCTACACCTTC. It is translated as CASSFRAFYGYTF.

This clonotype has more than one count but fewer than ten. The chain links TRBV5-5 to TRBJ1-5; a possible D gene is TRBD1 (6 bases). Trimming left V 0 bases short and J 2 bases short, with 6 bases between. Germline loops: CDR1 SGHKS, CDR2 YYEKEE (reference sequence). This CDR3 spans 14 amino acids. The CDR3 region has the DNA TGTGCCAGCAGCTTGGGGACAGGCAATCAGCCCCAGCATTTT. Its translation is CASSLGTGNQPQHF.